This entry lists 5 T cell receptor beta chains sequenced from one sample in a study of blood T cell repertoires in COVID-19. Sequencing used immunoSEQ multiplex PCR; TCRdb keeps in-frame clones, though not all of them. The table has 150,000 or so clones, over 80% seen once. The sequenced sample consisted of peripheral blood. These receptors were taken from a middle-aged woman with active or convalescent COVID-19.

This chain connects TRBV18 to TRBJ2-7; 12 nucleotides line up with TRBD2. CDR1 and CDR2 from the germline V gene are KGHSH and LQKENI. The CDR3 has 15 residues. The trim removed 2 bases at V and 7 bases at J, leaving 6 bases unmatched. The CDR3 here is CASSPGLAGWGEQYF. The CDR3 nucleotides read TGTGCCAGCTCACCAGGACTAGCGGGATGGGGGGAGCAGTACTTC. The full variable domain, its missing parts supplied by reference TRBV18 and TRBJ2-7, is NAGVMQNPRHLVRRRGQEARLRCSPMKGHSHVYWYRQLPEEGLKFMVYLQKENIIDESGMPKERFSAEFPKEGPSILRIQQVVRGDSAAYFCASSPGLAGWGEQYFGPGTRLTVT.

This chain joins TRBV7-2 and TRBJ1-2; 9 bases map to TRBD1. Trimming cost V 1 base and J 7 bases; bases outside gene matches: 4. The CDR3 consists of 14 residues. Germline V lookup: CDR1 SGHTA, CDR2 FQGNSA. The CDR3 sequence: CASSLGGDRVGYTF. Written as DNA, the CDR3 is TGTGCCAGCAGCTTAGGAGGGGACAGGGTTGGCTACACCTTC.

The chain recombines TRBV4-3 with TRBJ2-1, with 9 bases identical to TRBD1. The CDR3 spans 15 residues. CDR1 and CDR2 from the germline V gene are LGHNA and YSLEER. V was clipped by 1 base and J by 9 bases; unmatched bases: 7. The CDR3 DNA follows: TGCGCCAGCAGCCAAGGGGGGACAGGGACATTTGAGCAGTTCTTC. Translated, it gives CASSQGGTGTFEQFF.

The V gene is TRBV6-1, the J gene TRBJ2-5; 7 bases agree with TRBD1. Losses at the gene ends were 2 bases for V and 4 bases for J; bases not matched to a gene: 1. Germline V CDR1 and CDR2: MNHNS, SASEGT. The CDR3 is 13 amino acids. CDR3 in amino acids: CASSEWTGETQYF. The CDR3 DNA is TGTGCCAGCAGTGAATGGACAGGAGAGACCCAGTACTTC.

This chain joins TRBV19 and TRBJ2-2, with D possibly being TRBD2 (7 bases). The germline CDR1 and CDR2 sequences are LNHDA and SQIVND (reference sequence). V was shortened by 7 bases and J by 6 bases, with 18 bases between the two germline ends. CDR3 length: 15 amino acids. The CDR3 DNA reads TGTGCCAGTACCTCCCAGTGGGAGGGGGCCGGGGAGCTGTTTTTT. It encodes CASTSQWEGAGELFF.